The sequence of this TCR beta chain was determined in a study of blood T cell repertoires in COVID-19. At the level of the study: Specimens from acute and convalescent COVID-19 originated in the United States, Italy and Spain. Sources were T cells, B-cell-depleted T cells, or PBMCs; the material itself was cDNA or gDNA.

CDR3 length: 18 amino acids. Trimming pared 0 bases from V and 0 bases from J, leaving 18 bases between. CDR1 and CDR2 (germline): MGHRA, YSYEKL. Authors' analysis steps: Cell counts per sample came from amplifying reference gene primers. The table came from immunoSEQ multiplex PCR; TCRdb's copy has only in-frame clones and leaves some out. V, J and clone size reflect that table, while D and trimming were determined from the DNA. The sample consists of 40,000 to 60,000 clones, 55% to 70% of them appearing once. The receptor's source is a woman in her sixties or seventies with acute or convalescent COVID-19. Material for sequencing was peripheral blood. The V gene is TRBV4-1, the J gene TRBJ2-7; D ambiguous. Here the CDR3 reads CASSQEPAPSPLSYEQYF. CDR3 DNA sequence: TGCGCCAGCAGCCAAGAACCTGCGCCGAGCCCCCTCTCCTACGAGCAGTACTTC.